The text below deals with one TCR beta chain. The antigen remains undetermined. Molecular barcoding with unique molecular identifiers was used for the TCRbeta library. TCRdb ran MiXCR on the PCR reads and lists one entry per CDR3 protein. The top ten clones hold under 30% of a sample with about 1,000,000 distinct CDR3 sequences, about 30% of them seen once. Between the trimmed V and J ends, which lost 6 bases and 7 bases, there was a span of 16 bases. CDR1 SQVTM and CDR2 ANQGSEA come from the germline V gene. This CDR3 is built from 13 residues. These data belong to a study of T-cell reconstitution after alpha-beta-depleted transplantation in children. Regarding the study as a whole: Hyperexpanded clones declined; after one year, newly produced T cells mostly supplied diversity. After transplant, high TCRbeta diversity at day 60 in some patients arose from surviving recipient T cells and thymic progenitors. After transplant, at about two months, alpha-beta T cells were reportedly derived from several hundred expanded graft clones.

This chain links TRBV29-1 with TRBJ2-1; the D is unclear. The sample was PBMCs, mostly from graft donor cells, taken 360 days after TCRalphabeta/CD19-depleted stem cell transplant. The sequence derives from a boy in the first two years of life who had a stem cell transplant for SCID, so the T cells may come from the graft donor. In nucleotides, the CDR3 is TGCAGCGTCGGAAGGGCGTTTAGAAATGAGCAGTTCTTC. Amino acids: CSVGRAFRNEQFF.